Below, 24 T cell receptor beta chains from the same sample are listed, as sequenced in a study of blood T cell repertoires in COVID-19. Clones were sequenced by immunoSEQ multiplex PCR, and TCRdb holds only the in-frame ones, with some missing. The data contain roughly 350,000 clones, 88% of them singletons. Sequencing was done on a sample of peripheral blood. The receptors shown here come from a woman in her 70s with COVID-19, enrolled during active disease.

CDR3 residues: CASSPTPLAGGSYEQYF. The CDR3 nucleotides are TGTGCCAGCTCACCGACCCCCCTAGCGGGGGGAAGCTACGAGCAGTACTTC. The chain combines TRBV18 with TRBJ2-7; TRBD2 aligns across 11 bases. The CDR3 spans 17 residues. Germline V lookup: CDR1 KGHSH, CDR2 LQKENI. The ends lost 3 bases at V and 3 bases at J; junction bases unmatched: 10.

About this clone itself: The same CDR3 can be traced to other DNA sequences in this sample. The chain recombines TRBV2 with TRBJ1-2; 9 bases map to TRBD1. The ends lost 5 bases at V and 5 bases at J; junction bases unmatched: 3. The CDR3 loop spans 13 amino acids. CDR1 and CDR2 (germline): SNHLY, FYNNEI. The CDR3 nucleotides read TGTGCCAGCAGTCTACAGGGGGCTTATGGCTACACCTTC. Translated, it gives CASSLQGAYGYTF.

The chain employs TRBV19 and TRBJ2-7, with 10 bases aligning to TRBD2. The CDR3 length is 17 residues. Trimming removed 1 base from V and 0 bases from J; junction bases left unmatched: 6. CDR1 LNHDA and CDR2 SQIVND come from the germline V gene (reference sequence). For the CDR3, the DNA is TGTGCCAGTAGTATAGGGCTAGCGGGGGAAAGCTCCTACGAGCAGTACTTC. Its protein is CASSIGLAGESSYEQYF.

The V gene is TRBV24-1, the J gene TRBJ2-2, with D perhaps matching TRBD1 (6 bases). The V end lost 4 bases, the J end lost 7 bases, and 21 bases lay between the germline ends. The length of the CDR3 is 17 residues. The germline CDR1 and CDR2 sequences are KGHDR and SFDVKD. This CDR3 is CATSDLQGRERNGELFF. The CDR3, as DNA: TGTGCCACCAGTGACCTTCAGGGGCGCGAGAGGAACGGGGAGCTGTTTTTT.

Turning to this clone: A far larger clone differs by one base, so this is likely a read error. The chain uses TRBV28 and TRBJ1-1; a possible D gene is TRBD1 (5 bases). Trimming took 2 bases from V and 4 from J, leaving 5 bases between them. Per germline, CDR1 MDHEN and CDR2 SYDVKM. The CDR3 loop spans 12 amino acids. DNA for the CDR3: TGTGCCAGCAGTTTAAGGGGCACTGAAGCTTTCTTT. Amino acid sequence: CASSLRGTEAFF.

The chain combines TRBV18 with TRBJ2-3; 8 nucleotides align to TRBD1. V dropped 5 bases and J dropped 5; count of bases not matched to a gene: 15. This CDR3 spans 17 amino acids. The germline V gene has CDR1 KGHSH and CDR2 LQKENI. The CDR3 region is CASSSIPQGAQEDTQYF. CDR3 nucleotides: TGTGCCAGCTCATCCATACCGCAGGGGGCGCAGGAAGATACGCAGTATTTT.

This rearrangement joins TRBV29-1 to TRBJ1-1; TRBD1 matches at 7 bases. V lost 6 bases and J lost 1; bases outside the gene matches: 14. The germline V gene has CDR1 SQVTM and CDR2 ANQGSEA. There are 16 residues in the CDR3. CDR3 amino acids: CSVLDRKDFWNTEAFF. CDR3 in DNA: TGCAGCGTATTGGACAGGAAAGATTTTTGGAACACTGAAGCTTTCTTT. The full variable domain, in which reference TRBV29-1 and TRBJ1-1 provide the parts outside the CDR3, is SAVISQKPSRDICQRGTSLTIQCQVDSQVTMMFWYRQQPGQSLTLIATANQGSEATYESGFVIDKFPISRPNLTFSTLTVSNMSPEDSSIYLCSVLDRKDFWNTEAFFGQGTRLTVV.

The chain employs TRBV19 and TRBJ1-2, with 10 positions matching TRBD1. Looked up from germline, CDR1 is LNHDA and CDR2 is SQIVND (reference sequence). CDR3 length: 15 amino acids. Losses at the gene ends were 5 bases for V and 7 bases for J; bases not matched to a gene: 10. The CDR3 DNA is TGTGCCAGTAGTCTTAGACCGACAGGGGGCTTTGGCTACACCTTC. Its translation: CASSLRPTGGFGYTF.

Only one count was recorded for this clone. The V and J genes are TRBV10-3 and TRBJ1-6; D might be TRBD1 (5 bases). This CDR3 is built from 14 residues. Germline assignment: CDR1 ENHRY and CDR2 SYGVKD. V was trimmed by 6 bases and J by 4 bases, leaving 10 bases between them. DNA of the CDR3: TGTGCCATCAGCCAGGGCTCTTATAATTCACCCCTCCACTTT. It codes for CAISQGSYNSPLHF.

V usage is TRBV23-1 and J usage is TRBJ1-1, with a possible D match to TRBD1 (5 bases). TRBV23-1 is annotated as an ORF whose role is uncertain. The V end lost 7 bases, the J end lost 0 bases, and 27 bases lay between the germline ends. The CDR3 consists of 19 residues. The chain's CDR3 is CASIREGRVAHPMNTEAFF. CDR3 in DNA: TGCGCCAGCATTCGGGAGGGGCGGGTAGCTCATCCCATGAACACTGAAGCTTTCTTT.

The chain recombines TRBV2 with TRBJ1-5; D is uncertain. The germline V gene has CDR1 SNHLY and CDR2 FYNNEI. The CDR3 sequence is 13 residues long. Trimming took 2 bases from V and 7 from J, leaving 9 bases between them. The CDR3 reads CASSEWSRQPQHF. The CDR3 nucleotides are TGTGCCAGCAGTGAATGGTCGAGGCAGCCCCAGCATTTT.

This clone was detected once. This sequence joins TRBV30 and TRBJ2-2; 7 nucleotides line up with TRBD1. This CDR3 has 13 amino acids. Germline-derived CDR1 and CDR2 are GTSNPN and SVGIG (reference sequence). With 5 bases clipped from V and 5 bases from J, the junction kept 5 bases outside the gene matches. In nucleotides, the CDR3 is TGTGCCTGGCAGTACAGGGGTACCGGGGAGCTGTTTTTT. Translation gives CAWQYRGTGELFF.

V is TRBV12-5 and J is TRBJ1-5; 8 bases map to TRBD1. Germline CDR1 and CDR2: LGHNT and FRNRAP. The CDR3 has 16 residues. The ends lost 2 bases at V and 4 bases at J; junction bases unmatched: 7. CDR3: CASGLNPGQGNQPQHF. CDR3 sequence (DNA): TGTGCTAGTGGTTTGAATCCCGGACAGGGTAATCAGCCCCAGCATTTT.

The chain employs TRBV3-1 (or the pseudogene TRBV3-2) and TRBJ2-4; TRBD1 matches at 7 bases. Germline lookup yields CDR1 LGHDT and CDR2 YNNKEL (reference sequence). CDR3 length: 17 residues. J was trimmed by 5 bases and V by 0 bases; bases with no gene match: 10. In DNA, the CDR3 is TGTGCCAGCAGCCAAGATTTCCCAGGGGGTATCCAAAACATTCAGTACTTC. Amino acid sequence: CASSQDFPGGIQNIQYF.

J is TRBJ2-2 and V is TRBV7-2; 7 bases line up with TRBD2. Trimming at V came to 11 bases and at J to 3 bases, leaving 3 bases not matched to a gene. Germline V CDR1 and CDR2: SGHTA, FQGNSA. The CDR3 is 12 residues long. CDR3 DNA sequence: TGTGCCGCCGGGGGGTACACCGGGGAGCTGTTTTTT. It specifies CAAGGYTGELFF.

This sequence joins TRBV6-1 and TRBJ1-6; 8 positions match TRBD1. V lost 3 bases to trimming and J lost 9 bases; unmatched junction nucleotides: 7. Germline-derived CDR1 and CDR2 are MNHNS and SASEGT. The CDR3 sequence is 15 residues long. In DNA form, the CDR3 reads TGTGCCAGCAGTGAGACTCAGGGGGCCTTTTCACCCCTCCACTTT. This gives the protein CASSETQGAFSPLHF.

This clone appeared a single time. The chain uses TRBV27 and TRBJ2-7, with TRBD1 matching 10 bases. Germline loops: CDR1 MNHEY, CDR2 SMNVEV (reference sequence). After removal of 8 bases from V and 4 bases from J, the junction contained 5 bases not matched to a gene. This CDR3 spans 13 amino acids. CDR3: CASGTGEEYEQYF. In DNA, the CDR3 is TGTGCCAGCGGGACAGGGGAAGAGTACGAGCAGTACTTC.

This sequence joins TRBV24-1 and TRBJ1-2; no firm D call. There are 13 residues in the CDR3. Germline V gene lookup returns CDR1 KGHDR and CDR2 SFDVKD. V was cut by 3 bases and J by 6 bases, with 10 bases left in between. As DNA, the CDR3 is TGTGCCACCAGTGATCCCCAGGTTCATGGCTACACCTTC. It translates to CATSDPQVHGYTF.

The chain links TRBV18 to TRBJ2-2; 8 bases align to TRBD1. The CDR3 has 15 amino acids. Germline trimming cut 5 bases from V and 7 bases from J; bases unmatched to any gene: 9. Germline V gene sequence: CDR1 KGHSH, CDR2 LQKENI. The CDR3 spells CASSYGQGSFGELFF. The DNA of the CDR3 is TGTGCCAGCTCATACGGACAGGGATCTTTCGGGGAGCTGTTTTTT.

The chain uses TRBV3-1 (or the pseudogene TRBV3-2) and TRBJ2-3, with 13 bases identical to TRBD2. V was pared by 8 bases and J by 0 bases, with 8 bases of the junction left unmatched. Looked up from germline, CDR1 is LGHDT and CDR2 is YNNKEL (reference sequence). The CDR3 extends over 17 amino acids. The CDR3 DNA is TGTGCCAGCGCCTCGGGACTAGCGGGGTATAGCACAGATACGCAGTATTTT. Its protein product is CASASGLAGYSTDTQYF.

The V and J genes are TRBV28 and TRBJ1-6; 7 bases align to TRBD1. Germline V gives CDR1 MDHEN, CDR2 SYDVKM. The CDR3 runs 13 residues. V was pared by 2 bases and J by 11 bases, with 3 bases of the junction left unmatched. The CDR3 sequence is CASSLGRGTPLHF. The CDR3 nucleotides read TGTGCCAGCAGTTTAGGCAGGGGGACACCCCTCCACTTT.

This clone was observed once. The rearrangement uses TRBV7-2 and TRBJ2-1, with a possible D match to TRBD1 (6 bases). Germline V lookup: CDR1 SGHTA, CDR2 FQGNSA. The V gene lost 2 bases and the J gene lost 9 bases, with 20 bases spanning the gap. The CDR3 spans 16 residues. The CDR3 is CASSLYYLGQYPEQFF. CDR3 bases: TGTGCCAGCAGCTTATATTACCTTGGACAGTACCCTGAGCAGTTCTTC.

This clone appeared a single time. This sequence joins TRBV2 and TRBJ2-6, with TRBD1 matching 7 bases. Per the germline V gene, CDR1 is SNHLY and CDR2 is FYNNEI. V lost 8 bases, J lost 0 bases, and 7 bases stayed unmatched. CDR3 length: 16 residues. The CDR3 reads CASLRGLGSGANVLTF. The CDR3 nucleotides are TGTGCCAGCCTCAGGGGGTTAGGCTCTGGGGCCAACGTCCTGACTTTC.

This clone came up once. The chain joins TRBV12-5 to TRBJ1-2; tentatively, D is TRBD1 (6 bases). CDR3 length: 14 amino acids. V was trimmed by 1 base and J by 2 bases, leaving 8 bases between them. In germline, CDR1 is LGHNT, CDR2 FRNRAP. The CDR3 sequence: CASGLGTVNYGYTF. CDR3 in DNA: TGTGCTAGTGGTTTGGGGACAGTCAACTATGGCTACACCTTC.